Listed below are T cell receptor beta chains from one sample, sequenced in a study of T cell responses to AZD1222 COVID-19 vaccine. Produced via immunoSEQ multiplex PCR; TCRdb's table is partial and in-frame only. This repertoire shows roughly 180,000 clones, around 90% found once; its top ten account for around 2%. This specimen consisted of peripheral blood, obtained 28 days after the second AZD1222 dose. The receptors stem from an adult who received the AZD1222 COVID-19 vaccine. Each CDR3 is given with its conserved first and last residue. Fields, in order: CDR3 length, V gene, J gene, D gene, clone size, CDR3 DNA, CDR3 protein. The D gene is left open where the match is weak. Clone size is shown for a subset of rows, as once, few, many or a class of expanded clone.

CDR3 length: 15
V gene: TRBV7-2
J gene: TRBJ2-7
D gene: TRBD1
clone size: .
CDR3 DNA: TGTGCCAGCAGCGACCGGGACAGGGCTCTTTACGAGCAGTACTTC
CDR3 protein: CASSDRDRALYEQYF

CDR3 length: 13
V gene: TRBV6-1
J gene: TRBJ2-5
D gene: .
clone size: .
CDR3 DNA: TGTGCCAGCAGTGACCCAGGGACGAAGACCCAGTACTTC
CDR3 protein: CASSDPGTKTQYF

CDR3 length: 15
V gene: TRBV7-8
J gene: TRBJ2-7
D gene: .
clone size: .
CDR3 DNA: TGTGCCAGCAGCGGGGTTGGCAGGGGATCCTACGAGCAGTACTTC
CDR3 protein: CASSGVGRGSYEQYF

CDR3 length: 13
V gene: TRBV5-6
J gene: TRBJ1-5
D gene: TRBD1
clone size: .
CDR3 DNA: TGTGCCAGCAGCTTGGGACAGGGCCAGCCCCAGCATTTT
CDR3 protein: CASSLGQGQPQHF

CDR3 length: 14
V gene: TRBV18
J gene: TRBJ2-3
D gene: .
clone size: .
CDR3 DNA: TGTGCCAGCTCCCCCAGGCAAAACACAGATACGCAGTATTTT
CDR3 protein: CASSPRQNTDTQYF

CDR3 length: 13
V gene: TRBV10-3
J gene: TRBJ2-2
D gene: .
clone size: .
CDR3 DNA: TGTGCCATCAGTGAGACCCCGGCCGGGGAGCTGTTTTTT
CDR3 protein: CAISETPAGELFF

CDR3 length: 16
V gene: TRBV6-1
J gene: TRBJ2-2
D gene: .
clone size: few
CDR3 DNA: TGTGCCAGCAGTGAATGGCGGATCCTTAACACCGGGGAGCTGTTTTTT
CDR3 protein: CASSEWRILNTGELFF

CDR3 length: 15
V gene: TRBV19
J gene: TRBJ1-6
D gene: TRBD1
clone size: .
CDR3 DNA: TGTGCCAGTAGCCTCCAGGGACAGGGGGTCGGACCCCTCCACTTT
CDR3 protein: CASSLQGQGVGPLHF

CDR3 length: 11
V gene: TRBV6-5
J gene: TRBJ2-7
D gene: .
clone size: .
CDR3 DNA: TGTGCCAGCGGGTCATCTTACGAGCAGTACTTC
CDR3 protein: CASGSSYEQYF

CDR3 length: 13
V gene: TRBV6-5
J gene: TRBJ2-7
D gene: .
clone size: .
CDR3 DNA: TGTGCCAGCAGTTTAGGCTACTCCTACGAGCAGTACTTC
CDR3 protein: CASSLGYSYEQYF

CDR3 length: 14
V gene: TRBV3-1/TRBV3-2
J gene: TRBJ1-5
D gene: .
clone size: .
CDR3 DNA: TGTGCCAGCAGCCAAGATTGGCAGGTTCAGCCCCAGCATTTT
CDR3 protein: CASSQDWQVQPQHF

CDR3 length: 14
V gene: TRBV27
J gene: TRBJ1-4
D gene: TRBD1
clone size: .
CDR3 DNA: TGTGCCAGCAGTCGACAGGGCTCTAATGAAAAACTGTTTTTT
CDR3 protein: CASSRQGSNEKLFF

CDR3 length: 13
V gene: TRBV18
J gene: TRBJ1-1
D gene: .
clone size: .
CDR3 DNA: TGTGCCAGCTCCCAAGGGTTGAACACTGAAGCTTTCTTT
CDR3 protein: CASSQGLNTEAFF

CDR3 length: 14
V gene: TRBV21-1
J gene: TRBJ2-3
D gene: .
clone size: once
CDR3 DNA: TGTGCCAGCAGCCTGAAGGTGTGGGCAGATACGCAGTATTTT
CDR3 protein: CASSLKVWADTQYF

CDR3 length: 13
V gene: TRBV27
J gene: TRBJ2-1
D gene: .
clone size: .
CDR3 DNA: TGTGCCAGCAGTTTACAGGGGCGCCATGAGCAGTTCTTC
CDR3 protein: CASSLQGRHEQFF

CDR3 length: 12
V gene: TRBV6-6
J gene: TRBJ1-3
D gene: .
clone size: .
CDR3 DNA: TGTGCCAGCAGCCTGAATGGAAACACCATATATTTT
CDR3 protein: CASSLNGNTIYF

CDR3 length: 19
V gene: TRBV7-2
J gene: TRBJ2-4
D gene: TRBD2
clone size: .
CDR3 DNA: TGTGCCAGCAGCTTAGAGGGACTAGCGGGGGGACTAGCCAAAAACATTCAGTACTTC
CDR3 protein: CASSLEGLAGGLAKNIQYF

CDR3 length: 15
V gene: TRBV30
J gene: TRBJ1-4
D gene: .
clone size: .
CDR3 DNA: TGTGCCTGGACAGCCCGCCCAACGGGGGGTGAAAAACTGTTTTTT
CDR3 protein: CAWTARPTGGEKLFF

CDR3 length: 14
V gene: TRBV2
J gene: TRBJ2-1
D gene: .
clone size: .
CDR3 DNA: TGTGCCAGCAGTCTACTACGGACCTACAATGAGCAGTTCTTC
CDR3 protein: CASSLLRTYNEQFF

CDR3 length: 12
V gene: TRBV29-1
J gene: TRBJ2-2
D gene: .
clone size: .
CDR3 DNA: TGCAGCGCCGGGACTTACACCGGGGAGCTGTTTTTT
CDR3 protein: CSAGTYTGELFF

CDR3 length: 16
V gene: TRBV6-5
J gene: TRBJ1-1
D gene: TRBD1
clone size: .
CDR3 DNA: TGTGCCAGCAGTTATCGGGGGACAGGGGTTGTGGCTGAAGCTTTCTTT
CDR3 protein: CASSYRGTGVVAEAFF

CDR3 length: 14
V gene: TRBV7-9
J gene: TRBJ2-1
D gene: .
clone size: .
CDR3 DNA: TGTGCCAGCAGCTTAGGGGGATCCTACAATGAGCAGTTCTTC
CDR3 protein: CASSLGGSYNEQFF

CDR3 length: 13
V gene: TRBV6-5
J gene: TRBJ2-7
D gene: TRBD2
clone size: once
CDR3 DNA: TGTGCCAGCCGGAGACTAGCGGGTTACGAGCAGTACTTC
CDR3 protein: CASRRLAGYEQYF

CDR3 length: 17
V gene: TRBV3-1/TRBV3-2
J gene: TRBJ2-2
D gene: .
clone size: .
CDR3 DNA: TGTGCCAGCAGCCAAATCCGAAAGGGGGAGAACACCGGGGAGCTGTTTTTT
CDR3 protein: CASSQIRKGENTGELFF

CDR3 length: 16
V gene: TRBV7-9
J gene: TRBJ2-1
D gene: .
clone size: .
CDR3 DNA: TGTGCCAGCAGCTTAAACGCCTGGGGCTCCTACAATGAGCAGTTCTTC
CDR3 protein: CASSLNAWGSYNEQFF

CDR3 length: 15
V gene: TRBV18
J gene: TRBJ1-5
D gene: .
clone size: .
CDR3 DNA: TGTGCCAGCTCCCCCGGGTCGAATAGCAATCAGCCCCAGCATTTT
CDR3 protein: CASSPGSNSNQPQHF

CDR3 length: 13
V gene: TRBV12-3/TRBV12-4
J gene: TRBJ1-2
D gene: .
clone size: .
CDR3 DNA: TGTGCCAGCGGTCCCAGGGGCGGCTATGGCTACACCTTC
CDR3 protein: CASGPRGGYGYTF

CDR3 length: 16
V gene: TRBV7-9
J gene: TRBJ1-5
D gene: .
clone size: .
CDR3 DNA: TGTGCCAGCAGGAAAGGTCCCAGACAGGTCTATCAGCCCCAGCATTTT
CDR3 protein: CASRKGPRQVYQPQHF

CDR3 length: 13
V gene: TRBV28
J gene: TRBJ2-2
D gene: .
clone size: .
CDR3 DNA: TGTGCCAGCAGTTTGGCCGGGACCGGGGAGCTGTTTTTT
CDR3 protein: CASSLAGTGELFF

CDR3 length: 14
V gene: TRBV9
J gene: TRBJ2-2
D gene: .
clone size: .
CDR3 DNA: TGTGCCAGCAGCGTAGGTGGTAGAGGCGGGGAGCTGTTTTTT
CDR3 protein: CASSVGGRGGELFF

CDR3 length: 20
V gene: TRBV7-8
J gene: TRBJ2-5
D gene: TRBD2
clone size: .
CDR3 DNA: TGTGCCAGCAGCTCCCCTCCGGGTAGCGGGGGGGTCACCGCCACGGGGACCCAGTACTTC
CDR3 protein: CASSSPPGSGGVTATGTQYF

CDR3 length: 16
V gene: TRBV19
J gene: TRBJ2-1
D gene: .
clone size: .
CDR3 DNA: TGTGCCAGTAGTATGAGCGCCAGGCAACCGAACAATGAGCAGTTCTTC
CDR3 protein: CASSMSARQPNNEQFF

CDR3 length: 14
V gene: TRBV6-2/TRBV6-3
J gene: TRBJ1-5
D gene: .
clone size: .
CDR3 DNA: TGTGCCAGCAGCATCGGACAGCCCAATCAGCCCCAGCATTTT
CDR3 protein: CASSIGQPNQPQHF

CDR3 length: 12
V gene: TRBV4-3
J gene: TRBJ2-3
D gene: .
clone size: .
CDR3 DNA: TGCGCCAGCAGCCAAGGGGGGTGGACGCAGTATTTT
CDR3 protein: CASSQGGWTQYF

CDR3 length: 13
V gene: TRBV12-3/TRBV12-4
J gene: TRBJ2-1
D gene: TRBD2
clone size: .
CDR3 DNA: TGTGCCAGCAGATCGTGGGGAGGGGATGAGCAGTTCTTC
CDR3 protein: CASRSWGGDEQFF

CDR3 length: 16
V gene: TRBV7-9
J gene: TRBJ1-2
D gene: .
clone size: .
CDR3 DNA: TGTGCCAGCAGCAGTGAGGGGGTCTTCGCTCACTATGGCTACACCTTC
CDR3 protein: CASSSEGVFAHYGYTF

CDR3 length: 16
V gene: TRBV4-2
J gene: TRBJ1-2
D gene: .
clone size: once
CDR3 DNA: TGTGCCAGCAGCCAAAGCCGACCTCAGGGTCGGGAAGGCTACACCTTC
CDR3 protein: CASSQSRPQGREGYTF

CDR3 length: 14
V gene: TRBV9
J gene: TRBJ2-7
D gene: .
clone size: .
CDR3 DNA: TGTGCCAGCAGCGCCGGGGGAGGTGGATACGAGCAGTACTTC
CDR3 protein: CASSAGGGGYEQYF

CDR3 length: 14
V gene: TRBV3-1/TRBV3-2
J gene: TRBJ1-1
D gene: TRBD1
clone size: .
CDR3 DNA: TGTGCCAGCAGACCGGGACAGGTTGAGTCCGGGGCTTTCTTT
CDR3 protein: CASRPGQVESGAFF

CDR3 length: 15
V gene: TRBV7-2
J gene: TRBJ1-5
D gene: .
clone size: .
CDR3 DNA: TGTGCCAGCAGCCCGAATCAGGGCAACAATCAGCCCCAGCATTTT
CDR3 protein: CASSPNQGNNQPQHF